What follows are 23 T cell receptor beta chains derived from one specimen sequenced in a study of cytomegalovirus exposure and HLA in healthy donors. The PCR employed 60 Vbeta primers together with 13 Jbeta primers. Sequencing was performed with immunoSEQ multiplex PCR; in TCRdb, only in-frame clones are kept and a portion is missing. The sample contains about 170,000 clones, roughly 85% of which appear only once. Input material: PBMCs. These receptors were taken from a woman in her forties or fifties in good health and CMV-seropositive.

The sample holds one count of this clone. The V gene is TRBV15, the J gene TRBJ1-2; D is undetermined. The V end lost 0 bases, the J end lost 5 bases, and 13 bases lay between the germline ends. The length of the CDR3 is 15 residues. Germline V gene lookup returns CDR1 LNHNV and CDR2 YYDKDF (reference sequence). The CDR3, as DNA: TGTGCCACCAGCAGAGATATGGCCTCAAAGTATGGCTACACCTTC. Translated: CATSRDMASKYGYTF.

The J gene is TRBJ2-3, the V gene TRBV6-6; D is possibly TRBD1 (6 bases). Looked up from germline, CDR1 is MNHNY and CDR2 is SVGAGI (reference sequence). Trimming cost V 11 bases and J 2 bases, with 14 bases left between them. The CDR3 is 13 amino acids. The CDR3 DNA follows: TGTGCCGTGACCGGACAGAACACAGATACGCAGTATTTT. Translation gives CAVTGQNTDTQYF.

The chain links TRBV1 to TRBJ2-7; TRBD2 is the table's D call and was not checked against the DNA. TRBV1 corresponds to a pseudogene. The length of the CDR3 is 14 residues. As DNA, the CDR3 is TGCACCAGCAGCCCAGGGAGGTCAGGATCCGAGCAGTACTTC. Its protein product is CTSSPGRSGSEQYF.

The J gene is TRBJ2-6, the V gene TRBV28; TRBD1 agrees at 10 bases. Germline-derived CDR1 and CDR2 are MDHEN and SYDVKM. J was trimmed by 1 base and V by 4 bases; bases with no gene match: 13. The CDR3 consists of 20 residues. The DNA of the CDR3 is TGTGCCAGCAGTTCTACGACAGGGGGCGTCCAAGGATCTGGGGCCAACGTCCTGACTTTC. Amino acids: CASSSTTGGVQGSGANVLTF.

Here the CDR3 reads CASSLGGGAGTYEQYF. In nucleotides, the CDR3 is TGCGCCAGCAGCTTGGGCGGGGGGGCAGGAACCTACGAGCAGTACTTC. The chain combines TRBV5-1 with TRBJ2-7; TRBD2 aligns across 9 bases. CDR3 length equals 16 residues. Germline CDR1 reads SGHRS; CDR2 reads YFSETQ. The trim removed 0 bases at V and 2 bases at J, leaving 6 bases unmatched.

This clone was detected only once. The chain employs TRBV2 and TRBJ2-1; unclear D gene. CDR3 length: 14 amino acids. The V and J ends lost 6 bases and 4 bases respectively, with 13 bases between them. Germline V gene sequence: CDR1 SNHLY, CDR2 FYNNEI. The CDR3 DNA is TGTGCCAGCAGCGCCCCCGAGCGATACAATGAGCAGTTCTTC. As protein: CASSAPERYNEQFF.

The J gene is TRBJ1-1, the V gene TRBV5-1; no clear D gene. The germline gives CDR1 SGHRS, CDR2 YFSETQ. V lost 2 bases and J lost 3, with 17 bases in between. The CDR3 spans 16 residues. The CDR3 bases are TGCGCCAGCAGCTTAACGAACCGGGGATGGGACACTGAAGCTTTCTTT. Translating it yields CASSLTNRGWDTEAFF. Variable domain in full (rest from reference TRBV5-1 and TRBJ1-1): KAGVTQTPRYLIKTRGQQVTLSCSPISGHRSVSWYQQTPGQGLQFLFEYFSETQRNKGNFPGRFSGRQFSNSRSEMNVSTLELGDSALYLCASSLTNRGWDTEAFFGQGTRLTVV.

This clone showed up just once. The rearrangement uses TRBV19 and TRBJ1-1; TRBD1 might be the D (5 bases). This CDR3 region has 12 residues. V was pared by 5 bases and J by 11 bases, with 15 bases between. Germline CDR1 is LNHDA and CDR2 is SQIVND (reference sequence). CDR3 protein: CASSPTSGGAFF. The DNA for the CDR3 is TGTGCCAGTAGTCCCACCAGTGGGGGGGCTTTCTTT.

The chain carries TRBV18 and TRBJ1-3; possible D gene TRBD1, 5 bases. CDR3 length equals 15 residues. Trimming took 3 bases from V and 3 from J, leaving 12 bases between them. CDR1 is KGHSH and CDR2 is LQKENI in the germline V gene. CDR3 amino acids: CASSPLGQGGNTIYF. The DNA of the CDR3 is TGTGCCAGCTCACCCTTAGGGCAGGGTGGAAACACCATATATTTT.

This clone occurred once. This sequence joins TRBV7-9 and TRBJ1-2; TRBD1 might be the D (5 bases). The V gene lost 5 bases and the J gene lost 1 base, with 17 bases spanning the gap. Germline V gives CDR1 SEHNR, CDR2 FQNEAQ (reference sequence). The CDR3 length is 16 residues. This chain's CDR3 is CASSLQDSVLNYGYTF. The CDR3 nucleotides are TGTGCCAGCAGCCTACAAGACAGCGTCCTTAACTATGGCTACACCTTC.

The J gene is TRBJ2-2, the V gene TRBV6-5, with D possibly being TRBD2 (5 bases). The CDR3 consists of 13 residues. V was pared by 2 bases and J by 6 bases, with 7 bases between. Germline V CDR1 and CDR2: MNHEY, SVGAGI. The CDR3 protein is CASSYGLPGELFF. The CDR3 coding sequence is TGTGCCAGCAGTTACGGACTTCCCGGGGAGCTGTTTTTT.

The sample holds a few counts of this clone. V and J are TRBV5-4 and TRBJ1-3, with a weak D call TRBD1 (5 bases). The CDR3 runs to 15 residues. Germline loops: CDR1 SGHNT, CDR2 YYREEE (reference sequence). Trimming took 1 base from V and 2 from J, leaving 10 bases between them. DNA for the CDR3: TGTGCCAGCAGCTTGAGTGGGGGGGCTGGAAACACCATATATTTT. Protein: CASSLSGGAGNTIYF. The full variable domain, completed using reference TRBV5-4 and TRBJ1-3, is ETGVTQSPTHLIKTRGQQVTLRCSSQSGHNTVSWYQQALGQGPQFIFQYYREEENGRGNFPPRFSGLQFPNYSSELNVNALELDDSALYLCASSLSGGAGNTIYFGEGSWLTVV.

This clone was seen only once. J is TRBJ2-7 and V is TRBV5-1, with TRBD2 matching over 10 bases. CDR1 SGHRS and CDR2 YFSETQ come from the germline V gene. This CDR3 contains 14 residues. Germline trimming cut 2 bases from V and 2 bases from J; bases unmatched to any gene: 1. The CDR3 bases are TGCGCCAGCAGCTTTAGCGGGGGGACCTACGAGCAGTACTTC. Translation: CASSFSGGTYEQYF.

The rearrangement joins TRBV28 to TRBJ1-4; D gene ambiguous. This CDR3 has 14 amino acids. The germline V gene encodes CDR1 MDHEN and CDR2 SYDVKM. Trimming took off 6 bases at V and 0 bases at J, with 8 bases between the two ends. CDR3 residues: CASRSEATNEKLFF. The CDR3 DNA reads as TGTGCCAGCAGATCAGAGGCAACTAATGAAAAACTGTTTTTT.

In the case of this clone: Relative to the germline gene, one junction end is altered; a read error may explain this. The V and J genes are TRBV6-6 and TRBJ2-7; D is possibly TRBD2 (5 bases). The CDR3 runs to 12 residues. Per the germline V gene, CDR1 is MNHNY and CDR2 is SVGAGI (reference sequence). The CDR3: CVSSRGSYEQYF. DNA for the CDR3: TGTGTCAGCAGCCGGGGAAGCTACGAGCAGTACTTC.

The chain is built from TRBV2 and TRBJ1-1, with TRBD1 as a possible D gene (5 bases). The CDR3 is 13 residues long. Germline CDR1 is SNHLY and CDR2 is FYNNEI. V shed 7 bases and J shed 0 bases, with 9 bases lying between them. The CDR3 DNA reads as TGTGCCAGCACCCGGACACTGAACACTGAAGCTTTCTTT. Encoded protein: CASTRTLNTEAFF.

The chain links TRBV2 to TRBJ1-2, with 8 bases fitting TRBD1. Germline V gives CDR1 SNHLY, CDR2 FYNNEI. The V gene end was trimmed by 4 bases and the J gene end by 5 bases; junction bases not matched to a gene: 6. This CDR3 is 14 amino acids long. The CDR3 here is CASSARTGTYGYTF. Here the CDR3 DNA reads TGTGCCAGCAGTGCTCGGACAGGGACTTATGGCTACACCTTC.

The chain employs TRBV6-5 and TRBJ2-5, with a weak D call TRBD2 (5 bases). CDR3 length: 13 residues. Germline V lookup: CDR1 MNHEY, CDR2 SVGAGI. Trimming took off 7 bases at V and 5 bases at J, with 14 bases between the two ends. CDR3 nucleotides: TGTGCCAGCACTCGGACTGGGTGGGAGACCCAGTACTTC. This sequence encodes CASTRTGWETQYF.

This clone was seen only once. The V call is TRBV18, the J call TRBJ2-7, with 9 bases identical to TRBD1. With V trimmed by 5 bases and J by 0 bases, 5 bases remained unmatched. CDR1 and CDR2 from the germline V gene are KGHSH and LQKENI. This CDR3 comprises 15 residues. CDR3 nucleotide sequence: TGTGCCAGCTCAGAGGGACAGGGTCCCTCCTACGAGCAGTACTTC. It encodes CASSEGQGPSYEQYF.

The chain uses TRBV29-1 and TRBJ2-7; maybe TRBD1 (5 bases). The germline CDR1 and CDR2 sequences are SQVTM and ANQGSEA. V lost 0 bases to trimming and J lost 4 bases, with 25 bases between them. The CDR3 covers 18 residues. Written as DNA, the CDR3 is TGCAGCGTTGAAGATTATCAGTCGCAAAGGGGTCAAGAATACGAGCAGTACTTC. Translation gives CSVEDYQSQRGQEYEQYF.

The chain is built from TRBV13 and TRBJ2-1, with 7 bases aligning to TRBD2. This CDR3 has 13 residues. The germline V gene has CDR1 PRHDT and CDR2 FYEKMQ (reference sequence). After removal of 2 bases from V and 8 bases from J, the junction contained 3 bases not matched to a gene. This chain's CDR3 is CASSLRLAHEQFF. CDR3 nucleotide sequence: TGTGCCAGCAGCTTACGACTAGCTCATGAGCAGTTCTTC.

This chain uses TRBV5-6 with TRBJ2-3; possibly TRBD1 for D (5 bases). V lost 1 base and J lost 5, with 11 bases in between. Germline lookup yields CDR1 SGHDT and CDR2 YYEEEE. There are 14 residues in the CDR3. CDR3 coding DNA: TGTGCCAGCAGCTTGTCAGACAGAAAAGATACGCAGTATTTT. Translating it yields CASSLSDRKDTQYF.

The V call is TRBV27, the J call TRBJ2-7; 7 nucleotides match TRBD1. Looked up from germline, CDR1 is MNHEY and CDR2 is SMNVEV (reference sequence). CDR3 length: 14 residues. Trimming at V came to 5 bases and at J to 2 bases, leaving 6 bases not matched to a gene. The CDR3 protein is CASSPRQGTYEQYF. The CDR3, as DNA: TGTGCCAGCAGTCCCCGACAGGGAACCTACGAGCAGTACTTC.